The 15 T cell receptor beta chains listed next were all sequenced from one sample in a study of radiotherapy plus CTLA-4 blockade in lung cancer. Profiled with immunoSEQ multiplex PCR; TCRdb holds only in-frame clones, not every one. The repertoire holds tens of thousands of clones, with around 76% as singletons. This specimen was peripheral blood, taken from a patient treated with radiotherapy plus ipilimumab. The receptors here all came from a human donor with non-small cell lung cancer who had a partial response to radiotherapy plus ipilimumab. Some clones in this sample may be carry-over from other donors' samples.

This chain connects TRBV2 to TRBJ2-1, with 9 bases aligning to TRBD1. Unmatched junction bases numbered 11, after V lost 6 bases and J lost 5 bases. The CDR3 runs 16 residues. Germline-derived CDR1 and CDR2 are SNHLY and FYNNEI. The CDR3 sequence: CASRKHGQGPNNEQFF. CDR3 nucleotides: TGTGCCAGCAGAAAGCACGGACAGGGGCCCAACAATGAGCAGTTCTTC.

J is TRBJ2-3 and V is TRBV5-6; 16 nucleotides align to TRBD2. V lost 4 bases, J lost 4 bases, and 6 bases stayed unmatched. CDR1 SGHDT and CDR2 YYEEEE come from the germline V gene. The CDR3 has 17 amino acids. In DNA form, the CDR3 reads TGTGCCAGCAGCCGTCCGGGACTAGCGGGAGGGTCAGATACGCAGTATTTT. It is translated as CASSRPGLAGGSDTQYF.

The chain carries TRBV7-3 and TRBJ2-2; 9 bases match TRBD2. Losses at the gene ends were 2 bases for V and 5 bases for J; bases not matched to a gene: 3. Germline V gene lookup returns CDR1 SGHTA and CDR2 FQGTGA. This CDR3 spans 15 amino acids. The DNA for the CDR3 is TGTGCCAGCAGCTTAGCGGGGGGGCCGACCGGGGAGCTGTTTTTT. This encodes CASSLAGGPTGELFF.

The chain recombines TRBV28 with TRBJ1-6; D gene unclear. The V and J ends lost 6 bases and 9 bases respectively, with 21 bases between them. CDR3 length: 16 residues. Germline lookup yields CDR1 MDHEN and CDR2 SYDVKM. CDR3 amino acids: CASSVRAGGDGSPLHF. CDR3 DNA: TGTGCCAGCAGCGTTCGAGCCGGTGGTGATGGTTCACCCCTCCACTTT. Together with reference TRBV28 and TRBJ1-6, the CDR3 gives the full variable domain: DVKVTQSSRYLVKRTGEKVFLECVQDMDHENMFWYRQDPGLGLRLIYFSYDVKMKEKGDIPEGYSVSREKKERFSLILESASTNQTSMYLCASSVRAGGDGSPLHFGNGTRLTVT.

The CDR3 DNA follows: TGTGCCAGTAGTGAGTGGGGCGGAAAACTGTTTTTT. Translation gives CASSEWGGKLFF. This rearrangement joins TRBV19 to TRBJ1-4; possible D gene TRBD1, 5 bases. Trimming pared 5 bases from V and 10 bases from J, leaving 11 bases between. Germline V gene lookup returns CDR1 LNHDA and CDR2 SQIVND (reference sequence). The CDR3 runs 12 residues.

The V gene is TRBV18, the J gene TRBJ2-5, with TRBD1 identical over 8 bases. The CDR3 has 17 residues. Per the germline V gene, CDR1 is KGHSH and CDR2 is LQKENI. The ends lost 3 bases at V and 0 bases at J; junction bases unmatched: 9. CDR3: CASSPSRTGTYQETQYF. As DNA, the CDR3 is TGTGCCAGCTCACCTTCCCGGACAGGGACCTACCAAGAGACCCAGTACTTC.

The chain is built from TRBV6-1 and TRBJ1-2; D is perhaps TRBD1 (6 bases). The CDR3 covers 15 residues. V was cut by 9 bases and J by 0 bases, with 17 bases left in between. Germline CDR1 and CDR2: MNHNS and SASEGT. The CDR3 DNA sequence: TGTGCCAGTACCTGGGAGGGACAAACTAACTATGGCTACACCTTC. Translating gives CASTWEGQTNYGYTF.

This clone was recorded only once. CDR3 bases: TGTGCCAGCAGTGACCTCTACGGGGGGAACACTGAAGCTTTCTTT. Translating it yields CASSDLYGGNTEAFF. V usage is TRBV2 and J usage is TRBJ1-1; maybe TRBD1 (5 bases). The CDR3 contains 15 residues. Germline V gene lookup returns CDR1 SNHLY and CDR2 FYNNEI. Trimming pared 3 bases from V and 1 base from J, leaving 12 bases between.

The chain couples TRBV28 to TRBJ2-7; D perhaps matches TRBD1 (5 bases). This CDR3 has 12 amino acids. V gave up 1 base and J gave up 6 bases, with 7 bases separating them. CDR1 and CDR2 (germline): MDHEN, SYDVKM. In DNA, the CDR3 is TGTGCCAGCAGTTTATTAGGGGTCGAGCAGTACTTC. This sequence encodes CASSLLGVEQYF. Using reference TRBV28 and TRBJ2-7 for the parts outside the CDR3, the full variable domain is DVKVTQSSRYLVKRTGEKVFLECVQDMDHENMFWYRQDPGLGLRLIYFSYDVKMKEKGDIPEGYSVSREKKERFSLILESASTNQTSMYLCASSLLGVEQYFGPGTRLTVT.

This chain uses TRBV14 with TRBJ2-7, with a tentative D call TRBD1 (5 bases). V lost 1 base, J lost 5 bases, and 18 bases lay in between. Per germline, CDR1 SGHDN and CDR2 FVKESK. The CDR3 has 16 amino acids. CDR3 in amino acids: CASSQVGQGLIDEQYF. The CDR3 DNA reads as TGTGCCAGCAGCCAAGTGGGGCAGGGATTAATTGACGAGCAGTACTTC.

This clone was counted once. The chain joins TRBV5-1 to TRBJ2-1, with D perhaps TRBD1 (5 bases). The CDR3 runs to 16 residues. Germline V gene data show CDR1 as SGHRS and CDR2 as YFSETQ. Between the trimmed V and J ends, which lost 0 bases and 0 bases, there was a span of 10 bases. In nucleotides, the CDR3 is TGCGCCAGCAGCTTGGAGGGGTCAGCCTCCTACAATGAGCAGTTCTTC. This translates into CASSLEGSASYNEQFF.

The chain has TRBV6-1 and TRBJ1-3, with no clear D. Trimming took 6 bases from V and 2 from J, leaving 14 bases between them. The CDR3 runs to 15 residues. Germline CDR1 MNHNS, CDR2 SASEGT. CDR3 in amino acids: CASRLTEEPGNTIYF. The DNA of the CDR3 is TGTGCCAGCAGATTGACGGAGGAACCTGGAAACACCATATATTTT.

The V gene is TRBV6-1, the J gene TRBJ2-2; TRBD1 aligns across 8 bases. The J segment lost 4 bases and the V segment lost 8 bases, leaving 6 bases of the junction unmatched. Germline CDR1 reads MNHNS; CDR2 reads SASEGT. The CDR3 runs 14 residues. In DNA, the CDR3 is TGTGCCAGCGGGACAGGTCAATTCACCGGGGAGCTGTTTTTT. This sequence encodes CASGTGQFTGELFF.

The rearrangement links TRBV11-2 to TRBJ2-7; TRBD1 agrees at 7 bases. Germline CDR1 SGHAT, CDR2 FQNNGV. This CDR3 has 14 amino acids. The junction had 7 bases not matched to a gene; V was cut back by 1 base and J by 7 bases. The CDR3 DNA reads TGTGCCAGCAGCTTAGTTCAGGGGGTGTGGGAGCAGTACTTC. Translated, it gives CASSLVQGVWEQYF. Complete variable domain (other parts from reference TRBV11-2 and TRBJ2-7): EAGVAQSPRYKIIEKRQSVAFWCNPISGHATLYWYQQILGQGPKLLIQFQNNGVVDDSQLPKDRFSAERLKGVDSTLKIQPAKLEDSAVYLCASSLVQGVWEQYFGPGTRLTVT.

The V and J genes are TRBV7-9 and TRBJ1-3, with a tentative D call TRBD1 (5 bases). V dropped 5 bases and J dropped 0 bases, with 11 bases sitting between them. The CDR3 has 15 residues. Germline V lookup: CDR1 SEHNR, CDR2 FQNEAQ (reference sequence). The CDR3 sequence is CASSLDSISGNTIYF. In DNA form, the CDR3 reads TGTGCCAGCAGCCTCGACAGTATCTCTGGAAACACCATATATTTT. Full variable domain (missing parts from reference TRBV7-9 and TRBJ1-3): DTGVSQNPRHKITKRGQNVTFRCDPISEHNRLYWYRQTLGQGPEFLTYFQNEAQLEKSRLLSDRFSAERPKGSFSTLEIQRTEQGDSAMYLCASSLDSISGNTIYFGEGSWLTVV.